Listed here are 19 T cell receptor beta chains from one sample, sequenced in a study of identical twins. TCRdb re-called the 5' RACE reads through MiXCR, storing one row per CDR3 protein. The data show about 810,000 distinct CDR3 sequences, with more than 9% seen just once and around 1.5% held by the top ten. These data were also reused for a study on yellow fever vaccine responses in identical twins.

The sample consisted of PBMCs. The receptor set was obtained from a woman between 18 and 29 years old in good health.

The table lists this clonotype with a few counts. The V gene is TRBV4-2, the J gene TRBJ1-1; the match to TRBD1 covers 7 bases. Germline V CDR1 and CDR2: LGHNA, YNFKEQ. CDR3 length: 16 amino acids. J lost 1 base, V lost 0 bases, and 5 bases had no gene match. CDR3 bases: TGTGCCAGCAGCCAAGATCTGAGGGGGCGGAACACTGAAGCTTTCTTT. This translates into CASSQDLRGRNTEAFF.

J is TRBJ2-1 and V is TRBV12-3 or TRBV12-4; TRBD2 is a possible D gene (6 bases). This CDR3 spans 12 amino acids. Trimming took 11 bases from V and 4 from J, leaving 12 bases between them. CDR3 coding DNA: TGTGCCTGCGGGGTAGGTTACAATGAGCAGTTCTTC. Its translation: CACGVGYNEQFF.

Only a few counts were recorded for this clonotype. CDR3 nucleotide sequence: TGTGCCAGCAGCTGGACCTCGGGAGGGCCAGCGAATGAGCAGTTCTTC. It encodes CASSWTSGGPANEQFF. The chain combines TRBV7-8 with TRBJ2-1; 8 bases match TRBD2. The CDR3 is 16 residues long. V was clipped by 4 bases and J by 7 bases; unmatched bases: 12. Germline CDR1 and CDR2: SGHVS and FQNEAQ.

This clonotype has more than one count but fewer than ten. The V and J genes are TRBV27 and TRBJ2-2, with TRBD1 matching over 7 bases. J gave up 1 base and V 5 bases, and 10 bases lay outside the gene matches. The germline V gene encodes CDR1 MNHEY and CDR2 SMNVEV (reference sequence). The CDR3 is 17 residues long. The CDR3 loop is CASSPKAGTENTGELFF. The CDR3 nucleotides read TGTGCCAGCAGTCCGAAAGCCGGGACAGAGAACACCGGGGAGCTGTTTTTT.

The sample holds a few counts of this clonotype. The V gene is TRBV5-1, the J gene TRBJ2-2, with 14 bases aligning to TRBD2. The V gene's germline CDR1 is SGHRS and CDR2 YFSETQ. Trimming at V came to 3 bases and at J to 5 bases, leaving 6 bases not matched to a gene. This CDR3 has 17 residues. The CDR3 is CASSWTGTSGRTGELFF. The CDR3 nucleotides read TGCGCCAGCAGCTGGACCGGGACTAGCGGGAGAACCGGGGAGCTGTTTTTT.

Ten or more counts support this clonotype. The chain has TRBV5-4 and TRBJ1-1; D unresolved. V was pared by 1 base and J by 5 bases, with 18 bases between. This CDR3 comprises 16 residues. Germline CDR1 is SGHNT and CDR2 is YYREEE (reference sequence). CDR3 nucleotide sequence: TGTGCCAGCAGCTTGAATTCCGGGAGGTCAAGGACTGAAGCTTTCTTT. Translated: CASSLNSGRSRTEAFF.

This clonotype was found many times. The chain recombines TRBV10-3 with TRBJ2-2; D unresolved. This CDR3 is 13 amino acids long. Germline CDR1 and CDR2: ENHRY and SYGVKD. V dropped 3 bases and J dropped 4 bases, with 6 bases sitting between them. The CDR3 DNA sequence: TGTGCCATCAGTGAAAAAACCACCGGGGAGCTGTTTTTT. Amino acids: CAISEKTTGELFF.

This clonotype was detected a few times. This sequence joins TRBV12-3 or TRBV12-4 and TRBJ2-7; D might be TRBD2 (5 bases). The CDR3 has 12 residues. With 5 bases removed from V and 5 bases from J, the gap between germline ends came to 10 bases. This CDR3 is CASSEGPDEQYF. CDR3 coding DNA: TGTGCCAGCAGTGAGGGCCCGGACGAGCAGTACTTC.

This clonotype has more than one count but fewer than ten. The J gene is TRBJ2-5, the V gene TRBV29-1; weak D call: TRBD1 (6 bases). There are 13 residues in the CDR3. V was cut by 5 bases and J by 4 bases, with 14 bases left in between. Germline assignment: CDR1 SQVTM and CDR2 ANQGSEA. The CDR3 here is CSVPGGGGETQYF. The CDR3 bases are TGCAGCGTTCCCGGTGGGGGCGGAGAGACCCAGTACTTC.

This clonotype was observed at least ten times. This rearrangement joins TRBV25-1 to TRBJ2-2; no reliable D call. V shed 3 bases and J shed 4 bases, with 6 bases lying between them. The germline CDR1 and CDR2 sequences are MGHDK and SYGVNS. CDR3 length equals 13 residues. CDR3 in DNA: TGTGCCAGCAGTGACTACGGCACCGGGGAGCTGTTTTTT. As protein: CASSDYGTGELFF.

The gene calls are TRBV18 and TRBJ2-7; TRBD2 is a possible D gene (5 bases). CDR1 is KGHSH, CDR2 LQKENI, per germline. The CDR3 length is 15 residues. With 6 bases removed from V and 2 bases from J, the gap between germline ends came to 17 bases. CDR3: CASSTGVAWTYEQYV. CDR3 nucleotides: TGTGCCAGCTCCACCGGGGTCGCCTGGACCTACGAGCAGTACGTC.

Only a few counts were recorded for this clonotype. J is TRBJ1-1 and V is TRBV12-3 or TRBV12-4, with D hard to call. Trimming left V 0 bases short and J 4 bases short, with 21 bases between. There are 18 residues in the CDR3. For the CDR3, the DNA is TGTGCCAGCAGTTTAGCGTCGAAGGCAGGTTATGCAGGCACTGAAGCTTTCTTT. Translation: CASSLASKAGYAGTEAFF.

In its sample, this clonotype was seen a few times. The chain recombines TRBV24-1 with TRBJ2-5; perhaps TRBD2 as D (5 bases). V was cut by 12 bases and J by 5 bases, with 12 bases left in between. Germline V gives CDR1 KGHDR, CDR2 SFDVKD. The CDR3 extends over 11 amino acids. As DNA, the CDR3 is TGTGCCGCCGGGATGGGTGAGACCCAGTACTTC. It yields the protein CAAGMGETQYF.

This sequence joins TRBV7-8 and TRBJ2-1, with 7 bases lining up with TRBD2. J lost 2 bases, V lost 3 bases, and 4 bases had no gene match. This CDR3 has 15 amino acids. The germline V gene encodes CDR1 SGHVS and CDR2 FQNEAQ. CDR3 sequence (DNA): TGTGCCAGCAGCTTTGGAGCGGGAACCTACAATGAGCAGTTCTTC. It yields the protein CASSFGAGTYNEQFF.

The count of this clonotype is one. The V call is TRBV7-6, the J call TRBJ2-5, with D possibly called TRBD1 or TRBD2 (5 bases each). V lost 5 bases to trimming and J lost 7 bases, with 11 bases between them. The CDR3 is made up of 12 amino acids. From germline, CDR1 is SGHVS and CDR2 FNYEAQ. The CDR3 region has the DNA TGTGCCAGCAGCCCCTGGGGGTGGACCCAGTACTTC. Protein product: CASSPWGWTQYF.

A note on this clonotype: A single base separates this from a much larger clone, so it may be a read error. The gene calls are TRBV2 and TRBJ2-3, with 12 positions matching TRBD2. The germline CDR1 and CDR2 sequences are SNHLY and FYNNEI. CDR3 length: 14 residues. This chain's CDR3 is CASSGTSGRDTRYF. The CDR3 nucleotides read TGTGCCAGCAGCGGGACTAGCGGGCGGGATACGCGGTATTTT. Using reference TRBV2 and TRBJ2-3 for the parts outside the CDR3, the full variable domain is EPEVTQTPSHQVTQMGQEVILRCVPISNHLYFYWYRQILGQKVEFLVSFYNNEISEKSEIFDDQFSVERPDGSNFTLKIRSTKLEDSAMYFCASSGTSGRDTRYFGPGTRLTVL.

In this sample, this clonotype turned up a few times. J is TRBJ2-1 and V is TRBV4-1, with 7 bases matching TRBD2. The CDR3 contains 15 residues. Germline assignment: CDR1 MGHRA and CDR2 YSYEKL. Trimming at V came to 8 bases and at J to 3 bases, leaving 10 bases not matched to a gene. The CDR3 loop reads CASRSTSDNYNEQFF. CDR3 in DNA: TGCGCCAGCCGATCCACTAGCGACAACTACAATGAGCAGTTCTTC.

The V gene is TRBV25-1, the J gene TRBJ2-1, with 10 bases aligning to TRBD1. Germline V lookup: CDR1 MGHDK, CDR2 SYGVNS. With V trimmed by 5 bases and J by 9 bases, 4 bases remained unmatched. This CDR3 contains 13 residues. CDR3 bases: TGTGCCAGCAGTAAGACAGGGGGCAGTGAGCAGTTCTTC. Translating gives CASSKTGGSEQFF.

The J gene is TRBJ1-4, the V gene TRBV4-1; 7 bases map to TRBD1. Trimming took 0 bases from V and 0 from J; bases not matched to a gene: 10. The CDR3 totals 19 residues. Germline V gene sequence: CDR1 MGHRA, CDR2 YSYEKL. The CDR3 loop reads CASSQDPTGSVSTNEKLFF. The CDR3 DNA reads TGCGCCAGCAGCCAAGACCCGACAGGGAGCGTATCAACTAATGAAAAACTGTTTTTT.